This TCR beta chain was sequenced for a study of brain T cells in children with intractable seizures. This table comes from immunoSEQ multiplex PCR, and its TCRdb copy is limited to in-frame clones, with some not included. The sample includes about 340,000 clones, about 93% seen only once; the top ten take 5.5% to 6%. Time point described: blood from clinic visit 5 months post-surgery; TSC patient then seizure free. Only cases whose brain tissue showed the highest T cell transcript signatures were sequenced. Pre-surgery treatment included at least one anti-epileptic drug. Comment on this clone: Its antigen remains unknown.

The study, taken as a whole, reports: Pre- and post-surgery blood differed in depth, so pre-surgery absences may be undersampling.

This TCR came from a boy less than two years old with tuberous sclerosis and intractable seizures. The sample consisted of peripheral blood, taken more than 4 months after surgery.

CDR3 sequence reads: CAIARAFSGNTIYF. CDR3 sequence (DNA): TGTGCCATCGCACGGGCCTTCTCTGGAAACACCATATATTTT. This chain uses TRBV10-3 with TRBJ1-3; the D is unclear. In germline, CDR1 is ENHRY, CDR2 SYGVKD. Trimming pared 8 bases from V and 0 bases from J, leaving 11 bases between. The CDR3 length is 14 residues.